Presented here are 10 T cell receptor beta chains from one specimen sequenced in a study of T cell responses to AZD1222 COVID-19 vaccine. Sequencing used immunoSEQ multiplex PCR; TCRdb keeps in-frame clones, though not all of them. Of some 150,000 clones in the sample, about 93% are singletons; the top ten hold 1.5% to 2%. The sample was peripheral blood, taken on day 0 of AZD1222 vaccination. Source of these receptors: an adult in good health.

Of note for this clone: Germline and junction disagree at one end, which may indicate a read error. The CDR3 region is CVSLHVGRRGGYTF. Written as DNA, the CDR3 is TGCGTCAGCCTCCACGTGGGCAGGCGGGGTGGCTACACCTTC. V gene TRBV4-1 combines with J gene TRBJ1-2, with D unclear. From germline, CDR1 is MGHRA and CDR2 YSYEKL. There are 14 residues in the CDR3.

V gene TRBV7-2 combines with J gene TRBJ2-3; D is tentatively TRBD1 or TRBD2 (6 bases each). The length of the CDR3 is 15 residues. CDR1 and CDR2 (germline): SGHTA, FQGNSA. Trimming removed 6 bases at V and 0 bases at J, with 13 bases between. The CDR3: CASRPQGTSTDTQYF. The CDR3 bases are TGTGCCAGCAGACCGCAGGGGACTAGCACAGATACGCAGTATTTT. Full variable domain (remainder filled in from reference TRBV7-2 and TRBJ2-3): GAGVSQSPSNKVTEKGKDVELRCDPISGHTALYWYRQSLGQGLEFLIYFQGNSAPDKSGLPSDRFSAERTGGSVSTLTIQRTQQEDSAVYLCASRPQGTSTDTQYFGPGTRLTVL.

The chain couples TRBV6-5 to TRBJ1-1, with 8 bases matching TRBD1. This CDR3 is 15 amino acids long. Germline values: CDR1 MNHEY, CDR2 SVGAGI. The junction had 7 bases not matched to a gene; V was cut back by 6 bases and J by 1 base. In DNA form, the CDR3 reads TGTGCCAGCAGACACCGGACAGGGAAGAACACTGAAGCTTTCTTT. This encodes CASRHRTGKNTEAFF.

The V call is TRBV5-6, the J call TRBJ1-4, with D possibly being TRBD1 (5 bases). This CDR3 contains 14 residues. Germline V CDR1 and CDR2: SGHDT, YYEEEE. Trimming shortened V by 2 bases and J by 4 bases, and 9 bases separated the two germline ends. Here the CDR3 reads CASSLGTLNEKLFF. The CDR3, as DNA: TGTGCCAGCAGCTTAGGGACTCTTAATGAAAAACTGTTTTTT.

CDR3 loop: CASSYTMWTGGETQYF. The CDR3 DNA sequence: TGTGCCAGCAGTTATACGATGTGGACAGGGGGAGAGACCCAGTACTTC. This chain uses TRBV6-5 with TRBJ2-5; 10 bases fit TRBD1. The ends lost 3 bases at V and 4 bases at J; junction bases unmatched: 8. Germline V gives CDR1 MNHEY, CDR2 SVGAGI. The CDR3 contains 16 residues.

This clone was recorded once. The rearrangement joins TRBV19 to TRBJ2-5; D is possibly TRBD1 (5 bases). The CDR3 runs 15 residues. Deletions cut 2 bases from V and 0 bases from J, with 10 bases between. Germline-derived CDR1 and CDR2 are LNHDA and SQIVND (reference sequence). In nucleotides, the CDR3 is TGTGCCAGTAGTATATCAGGGTGGTACCAAGAGACCCAGTACTTC. It translates to CASSISGWYQETQYF.

The rearrangement uses TRBV27 and TRBJ1-5; D call uncertain. The germline gives CDR1 MNHEY, CDR2 SMNVEV (reference sequence). Trimming cost V 5 bases and J 1 base, with 12 bases left between them. CDR3 length: 15 residues. DNA for the CDR3: TGTGCCAGCAGTGTGGAGGGTGAAAGCAATCAGCCCCAGCATTTT. The encoded protein is CASSVEGESNQPQHF.

The chain links TRBV19 to TRBJ1-3; D is unclear. V lost 5 bases, J lost 0 bases, and 8 bases lay in between. The CDR3 is made up of 14 amino acids. The germline V gene has CDR1 LNHDA and CDR2 SQIVND (reference sequence). The DNA for the CDR3 is TGTGCCAGTAGTGTCAGCTACTCTGGAAACACCATATATTTT. This sequence encodes CASSVSYSGNTIYF.

This chain uses TRBV5-1 with TRBJ2-1; 9 bases fit TRBD2. From germline, CDR1 is SGHRS and CDR2 YFSETQ. With 0 bases clipped from V and 6 bases from J, the junction kept 7 bases outside the gene matches. The CDR3 spans 16 residues. This CDR3 reads CASSLAGGRAINEQFF. The DNA of the CDR3 is TGCGCCAGCAGCTTGGCCGGCGGGAGGGCCATCAATGAGCAGTTCTTC.

The chain carries TRBV3-1 (or the pseudogene TRBV3-2) and TRBJ2-3, with D unclear. V was shortened by 1 base and J by 3 bases, with 17 bases between the two germline ends. The CDR3 has 17 residues. Germline-derived CDR1 and CDR2 are LGHDT and YNNKEL (reference sequence). CDR3 nucleotide sequence: TGTGCCAGCAGCCAAGTCCCACCCCAAAAAGGGACAGATACGCAGTATTTT. Amino acids: CASSQVPPQKGTDTQYF.